The TCR beta chain under discussion was sequenced for a study of blood T cell repertoires in COVID-19. Study at large: Recovered participants had two consecutive negative NP/OP PCR tests, healthcare professional clearance, or symptom resolution. Acute and convalescent COVID-19 samples came from the United States, Italy and Spain.

Enrollees, about 18 to 95 years old, lived in approximately 24 US areas. This clone occurred once. Libraries were prepared by immunoSEQ multiplex PCR; TCRdb keeps only in-frame clonotypes and omits some of them. The data contain a few hundred thousand clones, around 90% of them singletons. Germline values: CDR1 WSHSY, CDR2 SAAADI. J was trimmed by 5 bases and V by 7 bases; bases with no gene match: 7. The CDR3 runs to 14 residues. The receptor's source is a woman aged 55 to 70 in a cohort exposed to, infected with or recovered from COVID-19 (not recorded which). The genes are TRBV10-2 and TRBJ2-1; TRBD1 matches 8 bases. Sequencing was performed on PBMCs or T cells enriched from blood (not recorded which). CDR3 DNA: TGCGCCAGCATAGACAGGGGCACCCACAATGAGCAGTTCTTC. Protein product: CASIDRGTHNEQFF.